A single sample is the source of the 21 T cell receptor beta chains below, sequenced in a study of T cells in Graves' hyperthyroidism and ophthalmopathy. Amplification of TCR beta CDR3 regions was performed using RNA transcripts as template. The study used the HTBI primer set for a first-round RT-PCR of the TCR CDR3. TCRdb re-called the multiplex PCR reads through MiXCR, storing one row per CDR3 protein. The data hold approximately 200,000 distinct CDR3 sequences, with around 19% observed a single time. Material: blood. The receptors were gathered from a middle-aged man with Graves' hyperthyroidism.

Here the CDR3 reads CASSSWREASDEQFF. CDR3 sequence (DNA): TGTGCCAGCAGTAGTTGGCGGGAGGCGAGCGATGAGCAGTTCTTC. The rearrangement links TRBV27 to TRBJ2-1; 8 positions agree with TRBD2. The CDR3 contains 15 residues. Per germline, CDR1 MNHEY and CDR2 SMNVEV (reference sequence). V dropped 5 bases and J dropped 8; count of bases not matched to a gene: 11.

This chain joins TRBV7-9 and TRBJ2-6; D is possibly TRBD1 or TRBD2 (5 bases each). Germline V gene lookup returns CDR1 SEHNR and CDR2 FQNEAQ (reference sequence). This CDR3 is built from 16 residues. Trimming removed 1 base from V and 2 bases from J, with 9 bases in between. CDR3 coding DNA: TGTGCCAGCAGCTTAGGGTGGGACGCTGGGGCCAACGTCCTGACTTTC. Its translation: CASSLGWDAGANVLTF.

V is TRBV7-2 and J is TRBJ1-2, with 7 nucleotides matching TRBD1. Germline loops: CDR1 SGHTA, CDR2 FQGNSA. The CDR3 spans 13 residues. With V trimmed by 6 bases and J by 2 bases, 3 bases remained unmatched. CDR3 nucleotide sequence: TGTGCCAGCAGTCAGGACAGGAACTATGGCTACACCTTC. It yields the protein CASSQDRNYGYTF.

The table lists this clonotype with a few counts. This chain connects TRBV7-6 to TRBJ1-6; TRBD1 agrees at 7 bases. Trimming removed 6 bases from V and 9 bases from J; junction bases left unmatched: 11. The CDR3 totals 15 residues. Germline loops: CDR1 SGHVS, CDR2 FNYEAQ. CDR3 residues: CASRQTGPRSSPLHF. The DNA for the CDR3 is TGTGCCAGCAGACAGACAGGGCCCCGCAGTTCACCCCTCCACTTT.

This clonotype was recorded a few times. The CDR3 protein is CATSDRGGTEAFF. The CDR3 DNA is TGTGCCACCAGTGACCGGGGGGGCACTGAAGCTTTCTTT. This sequence joins TRBV24-1 and TRBJ1-1; TRBD1 might be the D (5 bases). The CDR3 covers 13 residues. V shed 4 bases and J shed 4 bases, with 9 bases lying between them. CDR1 is KGHDR and CDR2 is SFDVKD in the germline V gene.

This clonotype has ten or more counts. CDR3 protein: CASSEGLYSNQPQHF. The CDR3 region has the DNA TGTGCCAGCAGTGAAGGATTATATAGCAATCAGCCCCAGCATTTT. This rearrangement joins TRBV2 to TRBJ1-5; the D is unclear. Looked up from germline, CDR1 is SNHLY and CDR2 is FYNNEI. The CDR3 consists of 15 residues. Deletions cut 1 base from V and 0 bases from J, with 7 bases between.

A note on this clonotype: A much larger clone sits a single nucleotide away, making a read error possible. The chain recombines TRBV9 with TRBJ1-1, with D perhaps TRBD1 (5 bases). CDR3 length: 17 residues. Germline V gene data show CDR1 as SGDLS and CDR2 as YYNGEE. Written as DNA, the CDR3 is TGTGCCAGCAGCGTAGTAGACCCATGGGGGGAGAACACTGAAGCTTCCTTT. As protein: CASSVVDPWGENTEASF.

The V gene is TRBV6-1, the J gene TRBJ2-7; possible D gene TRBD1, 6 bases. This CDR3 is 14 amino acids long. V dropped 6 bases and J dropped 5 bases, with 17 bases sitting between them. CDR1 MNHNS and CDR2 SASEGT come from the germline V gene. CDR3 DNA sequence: TGTGCCAGCAGATTAACAGGGTATTCAAACGAGCAGTACTTC. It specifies CASRLTGYSNEQYF.

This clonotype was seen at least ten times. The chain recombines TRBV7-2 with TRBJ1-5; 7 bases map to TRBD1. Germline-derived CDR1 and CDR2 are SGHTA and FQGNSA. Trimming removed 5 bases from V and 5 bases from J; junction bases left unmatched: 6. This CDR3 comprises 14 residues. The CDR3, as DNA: TGTGCCAGCAGCGGAGGGGGCGGATATCAGCCCCAGCATTTT. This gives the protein CASSGGGGYQPQHF.

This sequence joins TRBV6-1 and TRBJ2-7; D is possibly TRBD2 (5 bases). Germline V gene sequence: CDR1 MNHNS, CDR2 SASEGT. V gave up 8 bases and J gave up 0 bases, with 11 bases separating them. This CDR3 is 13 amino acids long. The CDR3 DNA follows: TGTGCCAGCGGCCCGGGGAACTCCTACGAGCAGTACTTC. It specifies CASGPGNSYEQYF.

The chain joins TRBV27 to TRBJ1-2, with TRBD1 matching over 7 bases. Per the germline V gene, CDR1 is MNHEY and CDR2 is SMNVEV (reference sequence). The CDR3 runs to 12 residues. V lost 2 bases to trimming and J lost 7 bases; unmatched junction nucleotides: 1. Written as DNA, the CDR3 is TGTGCCAGCAGTTTAACAGGGGTTGGCTACACCTTC. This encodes CASSLTGVGYTF.

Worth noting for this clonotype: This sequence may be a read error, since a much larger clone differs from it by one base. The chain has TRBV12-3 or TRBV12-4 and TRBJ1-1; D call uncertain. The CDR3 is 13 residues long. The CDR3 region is CASSFSRNTEALF. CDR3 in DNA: TGTGCCAGCAGTTTTTCCAGGAACACTGAAGCTCTCTTT.

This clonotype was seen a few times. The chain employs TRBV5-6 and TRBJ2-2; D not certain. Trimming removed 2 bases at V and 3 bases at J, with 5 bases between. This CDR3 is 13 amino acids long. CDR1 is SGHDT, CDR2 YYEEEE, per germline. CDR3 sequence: CASSFVYTGELFF. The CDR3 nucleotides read TGTGCCAGCAGCTTCGTGTACACCGGGGAGCTGTTTTTT. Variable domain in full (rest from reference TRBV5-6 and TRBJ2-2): DAGVTQSPTHLIKTRGQQVTLRCSPKSGHDTVSWYQQALGQGPQFIFQYYEEEERQRGNFPDRFSGHQFPNYSSELNVNALLLGDSALYLCASSFVYTGELFFGEGSRLTVL.

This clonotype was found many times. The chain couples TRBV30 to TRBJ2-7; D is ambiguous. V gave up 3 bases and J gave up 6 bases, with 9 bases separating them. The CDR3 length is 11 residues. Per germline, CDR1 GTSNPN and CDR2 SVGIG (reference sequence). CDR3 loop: CAWSKYGEQYF. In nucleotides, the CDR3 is TGTGCCTGGAGCAAATATGGCGAGCAGTACTTC.

CDR3 loop: CSASGPGQGQPQHF. The DNA for the CDR3 is TGCAGTGCTAGCGGCCCGGGGCAGGGTCAGCCCCAGCATTTT. V is TRBV20-1 and J is TRBJ1-5; a possible D gene is TRBD1 (5 bases). The CDR3 runs to 14 residues. Germline CDR1 DFQATT, CDR2 SNEGSKA (reference sequence). V gave up 3 bases and J gave up 6 bases, with 15 bases separating them.

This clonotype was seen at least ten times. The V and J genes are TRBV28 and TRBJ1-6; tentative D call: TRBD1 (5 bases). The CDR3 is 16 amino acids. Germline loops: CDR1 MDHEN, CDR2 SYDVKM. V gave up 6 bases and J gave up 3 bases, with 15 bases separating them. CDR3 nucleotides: TGTGCCAGCAGCCTAAGCGGGGCCTTCTATAATTCACCCCTCCACTTT. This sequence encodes CASSLSGAFYNSPLHF.

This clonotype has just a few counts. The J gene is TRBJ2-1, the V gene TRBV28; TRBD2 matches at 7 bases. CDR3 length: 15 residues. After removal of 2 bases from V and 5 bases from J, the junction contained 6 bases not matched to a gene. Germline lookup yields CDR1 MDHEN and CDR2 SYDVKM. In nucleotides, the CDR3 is TGTGCCAGCAGTTTAATGTCTAGCGGACACAATGAGCAGTTCTTC. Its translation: CASSLMSSGHNEQFF.

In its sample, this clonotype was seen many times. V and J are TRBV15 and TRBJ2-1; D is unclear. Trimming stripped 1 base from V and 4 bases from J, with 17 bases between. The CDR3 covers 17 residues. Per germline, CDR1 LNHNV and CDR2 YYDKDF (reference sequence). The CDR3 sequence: CATSRARGGRRYNEQFF. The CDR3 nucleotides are TGTGCCACCAGCAGAGCAAGAGGTGGACGGAGATACAATGAGCAGTTCTTC.

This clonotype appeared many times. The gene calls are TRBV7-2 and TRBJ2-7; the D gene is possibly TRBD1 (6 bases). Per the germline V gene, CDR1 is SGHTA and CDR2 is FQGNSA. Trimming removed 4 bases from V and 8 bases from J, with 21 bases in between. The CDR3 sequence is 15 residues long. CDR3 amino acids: CASSSILGHYYKQYF. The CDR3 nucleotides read TGTGCCAGCAGCTCCATCTTGGGACACTATTACAAGCAGTACTTC.

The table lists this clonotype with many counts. The CDR3 is CASSLARLTDTQYF. CDR3 nucleotides: TGTGCCAGCTCCCTGGCGAGGCTCACAGATACGCAGTATTTT. This chain connects TRBV18 to TRBJ2-3; D is unclear. Germline CDR1 KGHSH, CDR2 LQKENI. This CDR3 has 14 amino acids. Trimming left V 6 bases short and J 2 bases short, with 12 bases between. Supplemented by reference TRBV18 and TRBJ2-3, the full variable domain reads NAGVMQNPRHLVRRRGQEARLRCSPMKGHSHVYWYRQLPEEGLKFMVYLQKENIIDESGMPKERFSAEFPKEGPSILRIQQVVRGDSAAYFCASSLARLTDTQYFGPGTRLTVL.

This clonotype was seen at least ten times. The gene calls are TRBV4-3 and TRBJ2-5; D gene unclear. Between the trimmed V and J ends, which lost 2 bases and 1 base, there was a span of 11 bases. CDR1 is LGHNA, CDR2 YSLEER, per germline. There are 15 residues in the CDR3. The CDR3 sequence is CASSQQEGPQETQYF. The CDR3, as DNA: TGCGCCAGCAGCCAACAGGAAGGGCCCCAAGAGACCCAGTACTTC.